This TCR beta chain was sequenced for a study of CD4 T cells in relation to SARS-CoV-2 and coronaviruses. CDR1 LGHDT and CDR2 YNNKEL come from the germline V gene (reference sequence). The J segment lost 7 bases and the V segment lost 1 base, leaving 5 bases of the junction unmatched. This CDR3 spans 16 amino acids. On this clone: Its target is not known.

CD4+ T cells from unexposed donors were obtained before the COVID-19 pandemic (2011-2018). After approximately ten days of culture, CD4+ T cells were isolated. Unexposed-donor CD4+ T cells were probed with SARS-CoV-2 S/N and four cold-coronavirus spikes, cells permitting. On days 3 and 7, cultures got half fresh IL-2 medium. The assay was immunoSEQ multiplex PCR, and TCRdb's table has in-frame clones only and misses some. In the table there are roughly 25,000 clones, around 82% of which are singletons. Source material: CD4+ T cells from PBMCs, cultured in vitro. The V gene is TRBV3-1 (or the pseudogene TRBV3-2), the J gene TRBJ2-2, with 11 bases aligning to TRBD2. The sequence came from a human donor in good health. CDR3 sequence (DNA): TGTGCCAGCAGCCAAGGGCTAGCGGGAGGTGGCGGGGAGCTGTTTTTT. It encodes CASSQGLAGGGGELFF.